The present TCR beta chain was sequenced within a study of shared clonotypes between healthy human individuals. Study background: Used for every donor were three CD4 naive, three CD4 memory, two CD8 naive and one CD8 memory plate.

Notes on this clone: The antigen is undetermined.

The CDR3 loop spans 15 amino acids. CDR1 is SGDLS and CDR2 is YYNGEE in the germline V gene. V trimming: 0 bases; J trimming: 3 bases; junction bases outside the gene matches: 3. Libraries were prepared by immunoSEQ multiplex PCR; TCRdb keeps only in-frame clonotypes and omits some of them. The repertoire holds some 1.4 million clones, with roughly 96% as singletons. Study-level findings and limits: The genetic and exposure-history diversity represented was limited by few donors. A reduction in generation probabilities was seen for non-shared clonotypes relative to those shared by all four donors.

The gene calls are TRBV9 and TRBJ1-1, with 9 bases identical to TRBD1. This clonotype originated in a man aged 30 to 45 in good health. Material: naive CD4+ T cells sorted from blood. Subset reported: CD45RA+ positively selected. This chain's CDR3 is CASSVEGTGHTEAFF. As DNA, the CDR3 is TGTGCCAGCAGCGTAGAGGGGACAGGGCACACTGAAGCTTTCTTT. Full variable domain (outside the CDR3, taken from reference TRBV9 and TRBJ1-1): DSGVTQTPKHLITATGQRVTLRCSPRSGDLSVYWYQQSLDQGLQFLIQYYNGEERAKGNILERFSAQQFPDLHSELNLSSLELGDSALYFCASSVEGTGHTEAFFGQGTRLTVV.